The clone carrying this TCR delta chain was detected only a few times. Its antigen remains unknown. The sample comes from a study of Vδ1+ human thymocytes. Extracted RNA was reverse transcribed into cDNA. Pooled V-gene forward primers with one constant-region reverse primer generated the CDR3 amplicons by multiplex PCR. TCRdb reprocessed the multiplex PCR reads through CATT. Of about 25,000 delta-chain clones in the sample, roughly 6.7% were seen once. General study points: In the thymus, TRG and TRD repertoires looked highly polyclonal with Gaussian CDR3 lengths.

The CDR3 runs 21 residues. Germline trimming cut 1 base from V and 1 base from J; bases unmatched to any gene: 16. CDR1 is TSWWSYY and CDR2 is QGS in the germline V gene. The rearrangement links TRDV1 to TRDJ1; 12 nucleotides align to TRDD3. The sample consisted of Vdelta1+ gamma-delta thymocytes from the thymus. Subset defined: FACS-sorted CD3+ TCRalphabeta- TCRVdelta1+ TCRVdelta2- thymocytes. The sequence came from a girl under three years old who had congenital heart surgery. The CDR3 loop reads CALGEPPNVELGDTGTDKLIF. Here the CDR3 DNA reads TGTGCTCTTGGGGAACCCCCCAATGTCGAGCTGGGGGATACGGGCACCGATAAACTCATCTTT.